These 3 T cell receptor beta chains came from one sample sequenced in a study of graft-versus-host responses after intestinal transplantation. The repertoire was sequenced with immunoSEQ multiplex PCR; TCRdb's copy has only in-frame clones and lacks some. Among approximately 79,000 clones listed, around 83% were seen once. No antigen is known for these receptors. The sequences come from unstimulated CD4+ T cells sorted from spleen or lymph node cells, collected before intestinal transplant. All receptors derive from a human donor who received an intestinal transplant.

The chain employs TRBV7-3 and TRBJ1-2, with 11 bases lining up with TRBD1. The CDR3 covers 15 residues. J lost 3 bases, V lost 4 bases, and 4 bases had no gene match. Per germline, CDR1 SGHTA and CDR2 FQGTGA. The CDR3 region is CASSSGQGEYYGYTF. The CDR3 DNA sequence: TGTGCCAGCAGCTCGGGACAGGGGGAGTACTATGGCTACACCTTC.

This clone occurred once. The J gene is TRBJ2-6, the V gene TRBV28; 10 bases agree with TRBD1. The CDR3 spans 18 residues. V was pared by 3 bases and J by 7 bases, with 12 bases of the junction left unmatched. Germline V gene lookup returns CDR1 MDHEN and CDR2 SYDVKM. CDR3 sequence reads: CASSFRDRGSSLANVLTF. CDR3 coding DNA: TGTGCCAGCAGTTTCCGGGACAGGGGAAGTTCCTTAGCCAACGTCCTGACTTTC.

V usage is TRBV30 and J usage is TRBJ2-3; a weak D match, TRBD2 (7 bases). This CDR3 has 14 residues. Trimming removed 0 bases at V and 3 bases at J, with 10 bases between. Germline V CDR1 and CDR2: GTSNPN, SVGIG (reference sequence). In DNA, the CDR3 is TGTGCCTGGAGTGTGGGGGGGCCTACAGATACGCAGTATTTT. It yields the protein CAWSVGGPTDTQYF.